The rows below give T cell receptor beta chains drawn from one sample of a study of tumor-infiltrating lymphocytes in primary liver carcinoma. In TCRdb, the multiplex PCR reads were re-called with MiXCR into one record per CDR3 protein. The data contain some 200,000 distinct CDR3 sequences, around three fifths of them singletons. Sequencing was carried out using peripheral blood. The receptors were gathered from a woman in her sixties with primary liver carcinoma and hepatitis B virus infection. The CDR3 runs from the conserved cysteine through the conserved F or W. Each record gives: V gene, J gene, CDR3 length, D gene, clone size, CDR3 DNA, CDR3 protein. A D gene is named only where the DNA matches it firmly. The size entry is marked missing in some rows and otherwise reads once, few, many or a size class.

TRBV29-1	TRBJ2-1	18	TRBD2	.	TGCAGCGTTGAAGGTGGAGCGGGAGAGCTCCCTGATTACAATGAGCAGCTCTTT	CSVEGGAGELPDYNEQLF
TRBV5-1	TRBJ1-2	14	TRBD1	few	TGCGCCAGCAGCGGCACGACAGGGGGCGGCTGGTACACCTTC	CASSGTTGGGWYTF
TRBV3-1	TRBJ2-1	15	.	.	TGTGCCAGCAGCCAAGTAAGATTGGAGGGAGATGGGCAGTTCTTC	CASSQVRLEGDGQFF
TRBV7-9	TRBJ2-2	17	.	.	TGTGCCAGCAGCCCCGACGGTGGGACACGAAACACCAGGGAGCTGTTTTTT	CASSPDGGTRNTRELFF
TRBV2	TRBJ2-1	13	.	.	TGTGCCAGCAGCCAGGGGCCGGCGGGTGAGCAGTTCTTC	CASSQGPAGEQFF
TRBV28	TRBJ2-7	15	TRBD1	.	TGTGCCAGCAGTTTGCAAGGACAGGGTGTGGACGAGAAGTACTTC	CASSLQGQGVDEKYF
TRBV5-5	TRBJ2-3	16	TRBD2	many	TGTGCCAGCAGCCTACAACTAGCGGCCCTCACAGATACGCAGTATTTT	CASSLQLAALTDTQYF
TRBV7-9	TRBJ1-1	15	.	.	TGTGCCAGCAGCTTAGGAGCCGCAGTGAACGCTGAAGCTTTCTTT	CASSLGAAVNAEAFF
TRBV11-3	TRBJ2-3	16	TRBD2	few	TGTGCCAGCAGCTTAGACAGCGGGAGTATAACAGATACGCAGTATTTT	CASSLDSGSITDTQYF
TRBV7-9	TRBJ1-2	16	TRBD1	.	TGTGCCAGCATCTATACTTTTCGTGGACAGGGACATGGCTACACCTTC	CASIYTFRGQGHGYTF